This T cell receptor beta chain was found in a study of blood T cells in healthy people across ages. Primers used in a second PCR of roughly 6 to 12 cycles were a sample-barcoded 5' primer and a J-beta primer mix. TCRdb re-called the 5' RACE reads with MiXCR, one entry per CDR3 protein. The repertoire holds about 1.4 million distinct CDR3 sequences, with around 59% as singletons. Germline values: CDR1 MNHEY, CDR2 SVGAGI. There are 13 residues in the CDR3. The germline V and J ends were trimmed by 0 bases and 15 bases, with 15 bases remaining between them. Comments on this clonotype: What it recognizes is unknown.

Study findings and constraints: Calculation of diversity from one million T cells yielded estimates considered to be underestimates.

The source of this sequence is a young man in good health. The chain employs TRBV6-5 and TRBJ2-4; D is undetermined. The material sequenced was blood. For the CDR3, the DNA is TGTGCCAGCAGTTACTCGCATGGCGGACGTCTGTACTTC. Its translation is CASSYSHGGRLYF.